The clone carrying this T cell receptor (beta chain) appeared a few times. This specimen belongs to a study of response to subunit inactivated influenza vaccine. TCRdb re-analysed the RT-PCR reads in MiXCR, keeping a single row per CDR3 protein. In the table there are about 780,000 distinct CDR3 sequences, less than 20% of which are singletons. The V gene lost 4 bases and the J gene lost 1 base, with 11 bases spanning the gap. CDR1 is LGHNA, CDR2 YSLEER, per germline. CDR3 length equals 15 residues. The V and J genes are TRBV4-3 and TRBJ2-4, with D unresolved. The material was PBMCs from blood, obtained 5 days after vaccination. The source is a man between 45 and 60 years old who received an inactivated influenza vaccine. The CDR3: CASSRGPGAKNIQYF. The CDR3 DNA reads TGCGCCAGCAGCCGAGGCCCCGGGGCCAAAAACATTCAGTACTTC.